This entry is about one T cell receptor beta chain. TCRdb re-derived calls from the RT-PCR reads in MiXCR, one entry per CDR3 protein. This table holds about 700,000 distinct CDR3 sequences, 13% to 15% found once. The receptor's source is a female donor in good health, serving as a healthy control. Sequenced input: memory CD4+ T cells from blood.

The CDR3 sequence is CARSKTRDRGPNQPQHF. In DNA, the CDR3 is TGTGCCAGATCAAAGACCCGGGACAGGGGTCCGAATCAGCCCCAGCATTTT. The J gene is TRBJ1-5, the V gene TRBV6-1; 10 nucleotides align to TRBD1. The CDR3 is 17 residues long. Germline CDR1 reads MNHNS; CDR2 reads SASEGT. V was pared by 9 bases and J by 4 bases, with 15 bases of the junction left unmatched.